The source of this TCR beta chain is a study of identical twins. All of the donors were Caucasians in good health. Note on this clonotype: Its antigen is not known.

The CDR3 contains 16 residues. The germline V gene encodes CDR1 SGHRS and CDR2 YFSETQ. J was trimmed by 7 bases and V by 0 bases; bases with no gene match: 9. Study-wide points: Twin-shared out-of-frame alpha sequences were enriched for low generation probability. The degree of excess twin sharing was weaker in beta out-of-frame sequences.

Through template switching, a universal primer site was introduced, and the cDNA contained unique molecular identifiers. TCRdb re-analysed the 5' RACE reads in MiXCR, keeping a single row per CDR3 protein. The table includes roughly 750,000 distinct CDR3 sequences, over 20% detected once. The sample was also linked to a second study, of T cells expressing NK-cell markers.

The sequence was collected from a woman aged 18 to 35 in good health. Sequencing used PBMCs. The J gene is TRBJ2-1, the V gene TRBV5-1, with 8 bases identical to TRBD1. The CDR3 reads CASSLARTGHLNEQFF. CDR3 DNA sequence: TGCGCCAGCAGCTTGGCCCGGACAGGGCATTTAAATGAGCAGTTCTTC.